The 24 T cell receptor beta chains reported below all come from one sample, sequenced in a study of blood T cells in healthy people across ages. Sample-barcoded 5' priming and a J-beta primer mix drove a second PCR of roughly 6 to 12 cycles. TCRdb reanalysed the 5' RACE reads using MiXCR and keeps one entry per CDR3 protein. The table lists 900,000 to 950,000 distinct CDR3 sequences, about 29% of them singletons, with roughly a tenth in the top ten. These data also featured in a second study, about T cells of mothers and their children.

Sequences were obtained from blood. These receptors all stem from a woman in her forties in good health.

J is TRBJ2-3 and V is TRBV15; 16 nucleotides match TRBD2. V lost 5 bases and J lost 2; bases outside the gene matches: 10. The CDR3 runs 19 residues. The germline V gene has CDR1 LNHNV and CDR2 YYDKDF (reference sequence). The CDR3 region is CATSRPGLAGGLNTDTQYF. The CDR3 DNA sequence: TGTGCCACCAGCCGGCCGGGACTAGCGGGGGGGCTTAACACAGATACGCAGTATTTT.

This clonotype was counted between two and nine times. This chain joins TRBV5-1 and TRBJ2-7; 8 bases map to TRBD2. V shed 4 bases, J shed 4 bases, and the junction held 4 bases outside the gene matches. The CDR3 is made up of 13 amino acids. The germline CDR1 and CDR2 sequences are SGHRS and YFSETQ. CDR3 nucleotide sequence: TGCGCCAGCAGCGGCGGGACTAGGTACGAGCAGTACTTC. Translation gives CASSGGTRYEQYF.

Turning to this clonotype: A read error may explain this, as a much larger clone is one base away. The genes are TRBV29-1 and TRBJ1-4; a weak D match, TRBD1 (5 bases). The CDR3 runs 12 residues. Germline V CDR1 and CDR2: SQVTM, ANQGSEA. Here the CDR3 DNA reads TGCAGCGTTGAACGGGGGGACGAAAAACCGTTTTTT. Residues: CSVERGDEKPFF.

In its sample, this clonotype was seen a few times. The chain carries TRBV7-3 and TRBJ2-1; 11 nucleotides agree with TRBD1. Trimming removed 3 bases from V and 7 bases from J; junction bases left unmatched: 8. The germline V gene encodes CDR1 SGHTA and CDR2 FQGTGA. The CDR3 spans 16 residues. The DNA of the CDR3 is TGTGCCAGCAGCTTGGATCGGGACAGGGGGGTAAATGAGCAGTTCTTC. This gives the protein CASSLDRDRGVNEQFF.

This chain uses TRBV20-1 with TRBJ1-2; 9 bases agree with TRBD1. Germline trimming cut 1 base from V and 6 bases from J; bases unmatched to any gene: 6. The germline CDR1 and CDR2 sequences are DFQATT and SNEGSKA (reference sequence). The CDR3 sequence is 14 residues long. The CDR3, as DNA: TGCAGTGCTAGAGCCTGGACAGGGGCCGATGGCTACACCTTC. Amino acid sequence: CSARAWTGADGYTF.

The gene calls are TRBV3-1 and TRBJ2-3; TRBD2 might be the D (6 bases). Germline lookup yields CDR1 LGHDT and CDR2 YNNKEL (reference sequence). V was trimmed by 0 bases and J by 2 bases, leaving 12 bases between them. CDR3 size: 16 residues. The CDR3 here is CASSQDTGLSTDTQYF. The CDR3 DNA reads TGTGCCAGCAGCCAAGATACGGGACTTTCCACAGATACGCAGTATTTT.

This clonotype was seen ten or more times. This sequence joins TRBV6-4 and TRBJ2-3; no clear D. This CDR3 is built from 13 residues. Trimming shortened V by 0 bases and J by 4 bases, and 5 bases separated the two germline ends. Germline lookup yields CDR1 MRHNA and CDR2 SNTAGT. CDR3 bases: TGTGCCAGCAGTGACTCGATGTCAGATACGCAGTATTTT. Translated, it gives CASSDSMSDTQYF.

The gene calls are TRBV6-1 and TRBJ2-5, with D unresolved. Germline V gene data show CDR1 as MNHNS and CDR2 as SASEGT. The CDR3 is made up of 16 amino acids. Trimming cost V 0 bases and J 1 base, with 12 bases left between them. This CDR3 is CASSEAGGGTQETQYF. The CDR3 region has the DNA TGTGCCAGCAGTGAAGCAGGCGGCGGAACCCAAGAGACCCAGTACTTC.

Notes on this clonotype: The junction does not match germline at one end; this may be a read error. The V and J genes are TRBV9 and TRBJ2-3; 13 bases map to TRBD2. This CDR3 region has 17 residues. From germline, CDR1 is SGDLS and CDR2 YYNGEE. The CDR3 here is CAGSAELAGGITDTQYF. CDR3 DNA: TGTGCCGGCAGCGCAGAACTAGCGGGGGGGATCACAGATACGCAGTATTTT.

A note on this clonotype: Lacking the conserved final phenylalanine or tryptophan, this CDR3 likely reflects a read error. The chain is built from TRBV4-3 and TRBJ1-4; D not resolved. Germline-derived CDR1 and CDR2 are LGHNA and YSLEER. The CDR3 contains 13 residues. The ends were cut back, 0 bases at V and 7 bases at J, with 6 bases in the middle. The CDR3 loop is CASSQDLVEKLFS. Here the CDR3 DNA reads TGCGCCAGCAGCCAAGATTTGGTTGAAAAACTGTTTTCT.

The V call is TRBV15, the J call TRBJ2-2; 7 bases match TRBD1. From germline, CDR1 is LNHNV and CDR2 YYDKDF (reference sequence). The CDR3 length is 16 residues. With 2 bases clipped from V and 0 bases from J, the junction kept 3 bases outside the gene matches. The CDR3 sequence: CATSRSGTANTGELFF. Written as DNA, the CDR3 is TGTGCCACCAGCAGATCCGGGACAGCGAACACCGGGGAGCTGTTTTTT.

A few counts support this clonotype. J is TRBJ2-5 and V is TRBV7-8; weak D call: TRBD1 (6 bases). This CDR3 contains 19 residues. The germline V and J ends were trimmed by 5 bases and 1 base, with 26 bases remaining between them. In germline, CDR1 is SGHVS, CDR2 FQNEAQ. The CDR3 sequence is CASSVEAVVGATFQETQYF. Here the CDR3 DNA reads TGTGCCAGCAGCGTAGAGGCGGTAGTGGGGGCAACCTTCCAAGAGACCCAGTACTTC.

This clonotype has only a few counts. The J gene is TRBJ2-5, the V gene TRBV7-4, with TRBD2 matching over 7 bases. Looked up from germline, CDR1 is SGHVT and CDR2 is SQSDAQ. V dropped 5 bases and J dropped 5; count of bases not matched to a gene: 8. This CDR3 has 14 amino acids. CDR3 in DNA: TGTGCCAGCAGCACAAGACGGGGAGGGGAGACCCAGTACTTC. Encoded protein: CASSTRRGGETQYF. The full variable domain, its missing parts supplied by reference TRBV7-4 and TRBJ2-5, is GAGVSQSPRYKVAKRGRDVALRCDSISGHVTLYWYRQTLGQGSEVLTYSQSDAQRDKSGRPSGRFSAERPERSVSTLKIQRTEQGDSAVYLCASSTRRGGETQYFGPGTRLLVL.

Regarding this clonotype: Mismatch with germline at one junction end may stem from a read error. V gene TRBV29-1 combines with J gene TRBJ1-1, with D tentatively TRBD1 (5 bases). This CDR3 is 13 amino acids long. Germline lookup yields CDR1 SQVTM and CDR2 ANQGSEA. The CDR3 coding sequence is TGCACGGTGTCGACAGCTATGAACACTGACGCTTTCTTT. The encoded protein is CTVSTAMNTDAFF.

The gene calls are TRBV10-3 and TRBJ2-1; 12 nucleotides match TRBD2. CDR1 is ENHRY, CDR2 SYGVKD, per germline. There are 15 residues in the CDR3. V shed 4 bases and J 8 bases; nucleotides not matched to a gene: 6. For the CDR3, the DNA is TGTGCCATCAGTGGAGGACTAGCGGGGTTCTATGAGCAGTTCTTC. It yields the protein CAISGGLAGFYEQFF.

The chain couples TRBV28 to TRBJ2-6; D ambiguous. CDR1 and CDR2 (germline): MDHEN, SYDVKM. This CDR3 has 17 amino acids. V lost 2 bases and J lost 0, with 11 bases in between. The CDR3 sequence is CASSLRKRISGANVLTF. DNA for the CDR3: TGTGCCAGCAGTTTAAGAAAGCGTATCTCTGGGGCCAACGTCCTGACTTTC.

This clonotype has only one observation. A much larger clone lies one base from this, so it may be a read error. This chain connects TRBV20-1 to TRBJ1-6, with no clear D. The CDR3 has 15 residues. Germline lookup yields CDR1 DFQATT and CDR2 SNEGSKA (reference sequence). Trimming took off 0 bases at V and 4 bases at J, with 10 bases between the two ends. The DNA of the CDR3 is TGCAGTGCTAGAGAGCATGGCGGGTATAATTCACCCCTCCACTTT. Amino acids: CSAREHGGYNSPLHF.

This clonotype has just a few counts. This may be a read error: a much more frequent sequence differs by one nucleotide. The chain links TRBV7-2 to TRBJ2-3, with a tentative D call TRBD2 (5 bases). This CDR3 spans 12 amino acids. Germline values: CDR1 SGHTA, CDR2 FQGNSA. Here the CDR3 reads CAGSSGLDTQYF. The CDR3 coding sequence is TGTGCCGGCAGCTCCGGACTAGATACGCAGTATTTT.

CDR3 in amino acids: CASSPGPEKQYF. The DNA for the CDR3 is TGTGCCAGCAGTCCAGGGCCGGAGAAGCAGTACTTC. The chain couples TRBV7-9 to TRBJ2-5, with TRBD1 as a possible D gene (5 bases). Germline CDR1 reads SEHNR; CDR2 reads FQNEAQ (reference sequence). The CDR3 is made up of 12 amino acids. V dropped 6 bases and J dropped 11 bases, with 16 bases sitting between them.

The chain combines TRBV19 with TRBJ2-1, with a tentative D call TRBD2 (5 bases). This CDR3 spans 15 amino acids. Germline CDR1 and CDR2: LNHDA and SQIVND (reference sequence). V lost 1 base to trimming and J lost 5 bases, with 12 bases between them. The CDR3: CASSIGPSGNNEQFF. CDR3 sequence (DNA): TGTGCCAGTAGTATAGGCCCCAGCGGCAACAATGAGCAGTTCTTC.

The chain is built from TRBV7-3 and TRBJ2-1; 10 bases map to TRBD1. This CDR3 has 15 amino acids. In germline, CDR1 is SGHTA, CDR2 FQGTGA. V was clipped by 11 bases and J by 2 bases; unmatched bases: 9. The CDR3 nucleotides are TGTGCCGACAGCTCTGACAGGGGGCCCTACAATGAGCAGTTCTTC. It specifies CADSSDRGPYNEQFF.

DNA of the CDR3: TGTGCCAGCAGTTTATCCGACTACAATGAGCAGTTCTTC. Protein: CASSLSDYNEQFF. This chain uses TRBV27 with TRBJ2-1; D is unclear. CDR1 and CDR2 from the germline V gene are MNHEY and SMNVEV (reference sequence). Trimming removed 0 bases from V and 3 bases from J, with 3 bases in between. There are 13 residues in the CDR3.

Remarks on this clonotype: This sequence may be a read error, since a much larger clone differs from it by one base. V usage is TRBV5-1 and J usage is TRBJ2-4; the match to TRBD2 covers 13 bases. The DNA end favors TRBJ2-7, so the J call may be wrong. CDR3 length: 17 residues. CDR1 and CDR2 from the germline V gene are SGHRS and YFSETQ. The CDR3 here is CAGSPDPGLAGDYEQYF. CDR3 sequence (DNA): TGCGCCGGCAGCCCGGACCCCGGACTAGCGGGGGATTACGAGCAGTACTTC.

The V call is TRBV10-3, the J call TRBJ1-1; 7 nucleotides match TRBD1. V was clipped by 6 bases and J by 0 bases; unmatched bases: 1. This CDR3 contains 13 residues. Per germline, CDR1 ENHRY and CDR2 SYGVKD. The CDR3 coding sequence is TGTGCCATCAGAGACAGGGTGAACACTGAAGCTTTCTTT. Its protein is CAIRDRVNTEAFF.